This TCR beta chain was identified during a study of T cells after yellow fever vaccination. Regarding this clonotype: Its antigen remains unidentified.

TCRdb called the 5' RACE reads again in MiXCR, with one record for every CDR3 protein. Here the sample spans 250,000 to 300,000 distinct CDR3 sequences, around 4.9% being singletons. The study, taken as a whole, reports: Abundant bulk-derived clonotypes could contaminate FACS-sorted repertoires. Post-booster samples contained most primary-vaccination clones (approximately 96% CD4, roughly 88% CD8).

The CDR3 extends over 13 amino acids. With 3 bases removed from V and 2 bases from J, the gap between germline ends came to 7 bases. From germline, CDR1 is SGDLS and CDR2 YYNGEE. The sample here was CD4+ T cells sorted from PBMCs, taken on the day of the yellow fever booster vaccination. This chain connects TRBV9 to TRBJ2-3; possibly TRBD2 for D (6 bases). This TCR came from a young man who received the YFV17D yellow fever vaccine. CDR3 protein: CASSGGDTDTQYF. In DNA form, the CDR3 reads TGTGCCAGCAGCGGGGGGGACACAGATACGCAGTATTTT.